A selection of T cell receptor beta chains follows, all from one sample in a study of blood T cell repertoires in COVID-19. Produced via immunoSEQ multiplex PCR; TCRdb's table is partial and in-frame only. The sample holds fewer than 200,000 clones, approximately 85% seen once. Sequenced: peripheral blood. The receptors were sampled from a man aged 35 to 55 who had recovered from COVID-19. Each CDR3 is given with its conserved first and last residue. The D gene is left open where the match is weak. Clone size appears in some rows only: once, few, many, or a class for an expanded clone.

NA | TRBJ2-7 | NA | TRBV7-3 | CASSLKVGGTYEQYF | TGTGCCAGCAGCTTAAAGGTTGGCGGTACCTACGAGCAGTACTTC
once | TRBJ1-4 | NA | TRBV6-5 | CASRAQGSGEKLFF | TGTGCCAGCAGGGCCCAGGGGAGCGGCGAAAAACTGTTTTTT
NA | TRBJ1-2 | NA | TRBV5-1 | CASSLAGFGYTF | TGCGCCAGCAGCTTGGCAGGGTTTGGCTACACCTTC
once | TRBJ2-1 | TRBD2 | TRBV6-9 | CASSSTTLAGGYNEQFF | TGTGCCAGCAGTTCCACAACACTAGCGGGAGGATACAATGAGCAGTTCTTC
NA | TRBJ1-2 | TRBD1 | TRBV9 | CASSAEATGTYGYTF | TGTGCCAGCAGCGCAGAAGCGACAGGGACCTATGGCTACACCTTC
many | TRBJ1-1 | TRBD1 | TRBV2 | CASRTGGNTEAFF | TGTGCCAGCAGAACAGGGGGGAACACTGAAGCTTTCTTT
NA | TRBJ2-5 | NA | TRBV28 | CASRTALETQYF | TGTGCCAGCAGAACTGCTTTGGAGACCCAGTACTTC
NA | TRBJ2-3 | TRBD2 | TRBV24-1 | CATSDGTSGRTSTDTQYF | TGTGCCACCAGTGACGGGACTAGCGGGAGGACCAGCACAGATACGCAGTATTTT
NA | TRBJ1-2 | TRBD1 | TRBV5-4 | CASSLGQGDYGYTF | TGTGCCAGCAGCTTGGGGCAGGGGGACTATGGCTACACCTTC
NA | TRBJ2-1 | NA | TRBV10-1 | CGIYGAYNEQFF | TGCGGGATCTACGGGGCCTACAATGAGCAGTTCTTC
NA | TRBJ1-4 | NA | TRBV30 | CACAGETNEKLFF | TGTGCCTGTGCAGGGGAAACTAATGAAAAACTGTTTTTT
NA | TRBJ2-3 | NA | TRBV9 | CASSGDTDTQYF | TGTGCCAGCAGCGGAGACACAGATACGCAGTATTTT
NA | TRBJ1-6 | TRBD1 | TRBV4-2 | CASSQVAGGDSPLHF | TGTGCCAGCAGCCAAGTTGCAGGGGGCGATTCACCCCTCCACTTT
NA | TRBJ1-2 | NA | TRBV27 | CASSLGRANYGYTF | TGTGCCAGCAGTCTAGGGAGAGCTAACTATGGCTACACCTTC
NA | TRBJ2-2 | NA | TRBV2 | CASSVSILLGTGELFF | TGTGCCAGCAGTGTCTCCATCCTACTTGGCACCGGGGAGCTGTTTTTT
once | TRBJ2-1 | TRBD2 | TRBV5-4 | CASSGMTSGRGLLNEQFF | TGTGCCAGCAGCGGAATGACTAGCGGGAGGGGGCTATTGAATGAGCAGTTCTTC
NA | TRBJ1-1 | NA | TRBV5-8 | CASSFQDTEAFF | TGTGCCAGCAGCTTCCAGGACACTGAAGCTTTCTTT
NA | TRBJ2-5 | NA | TRBV6-5 | CASSSRGAGKETQYF | TGTGCCAGCAGTTCCCGGGGGGCTGGGAAAGAGACCCAGTACTTC
NA | TRBJ2-5 | NA | TRBV3-1/TRBV3-2 | CASSRERQGVLSAQYF | TGTGCCAGCAGCCGAGAGAGACAAGGGGTACTTAGTGCCCAGTACTTC
NA | TRBJ2-6 | TRBD2 | TRBV5-5 | CASRYREGGAYSGANVLTF | TGTGCCAGCAGATACCGAGAGGGAGGGGCGTACTCTGGGGCCAACGTCCTGACTTTC
NA | TRBJ1-2 | NA | TRBV5-6 | CASRLQGYYGYTF | TGTGCCAGCAGATTACAGGGTTACTATGGCTACACCTTC
NA | TRBJ2-2 | NA | TRBV2 | CASRRVSNTGELFF | TGTGCCAGCAGGCGGGTTTCGAACACCGGGGAGCTGTTTTTT
NA | TRBJ1-3 | NA | TRBV29-1 | CSVELGGINTIYF | TGCAGCGTTGAGTTGGGAGGAATAAACACCATATATTTT
NA | TRBJ2-3 | TRBD1 | TRBV28 | CASSGRQGSTDTQYF | TGTGCCAGCAGTGGGAGACAGGGAAGCACAGATACGCAGTATTTT
NA | TRBJ2-7 | NA | TRBV11-2 | CASSAGLGEQYF | TGTGCCAGCAGCGCGGGCTTGGGCGAGCAGTACTTC
NA | TRBJ1-4 | TRBD1 | TRBV7-9 | CASSLGQNNEKLFF | TGTGCCAGCAGCTTGGGACAGAATAATGAAAAACTGTTTTTT
NA | TRBJ1-5 | NA | TRBV4-1 | CASSQDREYSNQPQHF | TGCGCCAGCAGCCAAGATCGGGAGTATAGCAATCAGCCCCAGCATTTT
NA | TRBJ1-4 | NA | TRBV6-6 | CASGSSSRSNEKLFF | TGTGCCAGCGGTAGTTCGTCCAGGTCGAATGAAAAACTGTTTTTT
NA | TRBJ2-7 | NA | TRBV12-3/TRBV12-4 | CASSFDQREQYF | TGTGCCAGCAGTTTCGATCAGCGCGAGCAGTACTTC
NA | TRBJ2-7 | NA | TRBV6-2/TRBV6-3 | CASSYPNYEQYF | TGTGCCAGCAGTTACCCAAATTACGAGCAGTACTTC
NA | TRBJ1-2 | TRBD1 | TRBV7-9 | CASSLGTARNYGYTF | TGTGCCAGCAGCCTAGGGACAGCACGTAACTATGGCTACACCTTC
NA | TRBJ1-2 | TRBD1 | TRBV9 | CASSPGQGDYGYTF | TGTGCCAGCAGCCCGGGACAGGGAGACTATGGCTACACCTTC
NA | TRBJ1-1 | TRBD1 | TRBV7-2 | CADKQSTGISEAFF | TGTGCAGACAAGCAGTCGACAGGGATATCTGAAGCTTTCTTT
NA | TRBJ2-3 | NA | TRBV4-2 | CASSATDTQYF | TGTGCCAGCAGCGCGACAGATACGCAGTATTTT
NA | TRBJ2-1 | TRBD2 | TRBV11-3 | CASSLDSRTGGRLYNEQFF | TGTGCCAGCAGCTTAGATTCCCGCACGGGAGGTCGACTTTACAATGAGCAGTTCTTC
NA | TRBJ2-1 | NA | TRBV7-9 | CASSPPRLARYNEQFF | TGTGCCAGCAGCCCCCCGAGGCTAGCCCGTTACAATGAGCAGTTCTTC
many | TRBJ2-7 | TRBD1 | TRBV4-1 | CASSQSGTGAYEQYF | TGCGCCAGCAGCCAATCCGGGACAGGGGCCTACGAGCAGTACTTC
NA | TRBJ1-4 | TRBD1 | TRBV11-2 | CASSLEDRVFGEKLFF | TGTGCCAGCAGCTTAGAGGACAGGGTCTTTGGGGAAAAACTGTTTTTT
NA | TRBJ2-3 | TRBD1 | TRBV5-1 | CASSRGTGGISTDTQYF | TGCGCCAGCAGCCGTGGGACAGGGGGAATCAGCACAGATACGCAGTATTTT
NA | TRBJ2-1 | TRBD2 | TRBV7-6 | CASSLVTSEYNEQFF | TGTGCCAGCAGCTTAGTGACTAGCGAGTACAATGAGCAGTTCTTC
NA | TRBJ2-5 | TRBD2 | TRBV9 | CASSSSPGTNFQETQYF | TGTGCCAGCAGCTCCTCCCCGGGGACTAATTTCCAAGAGACCCAGTACTTC
NA | TRBJ2-1 | TRBD1 | TRBV6-5 | CASRRGQGAGEQFF | TGTGCCAGCAGAAGGGGACAGGGGGCGGGTGAGCAGTTCTTC
NA | TRBJ2-3 | NA | TRBV6-1 | CASKIRGGADTQYF | TGTGCCAGCAAAATACGAGGGGGAGCAGATACGCAGTATTTT
NA | TRBJ2-1 | TRBD2 | TRBV24-1 | CATSDAGTSRNNEQFF | TGTGCCACCAGTGATGCCGGGACTAGCCGTAACAATGAGCAGTTCTTC
NA | TRBJ2-5 | NA | TRBV1 | CTSSQERPLAGVYQETQYF | TGCACCAGCAGCCAAGAACGTCCCCTAGCGGGGGTTTACCAAGAGACCCAGTACTTC
NA | TRBJ2-5 | TRBD2 | TRBV4-1 | CASSRAPGGTQYF | TGCGCCAGCAGCCGGGCCCCGGGGGGGACCCAGTACTTC
NA | TRBJ1-2 | NA | TRBV30 | CAWSGQVGYYGYTF | TGTGCCTGGAGTGGACAGGTCGGATACTATGGCTACACCTTC
NA | TRBJ2-7 | TRBD2 | TRBV7-9 | CASSLASGGLYEQYF | TGTGCCAGCAGCTTGGCTAGCGGGGGCCTCTACGAGCAGTACTTC
NA | TRBJ2-3 | TRBD2 | TRBV6-4 | CASSLAGGRTDTQYF | TGTGCCAGCAGTCTAGCGGGGGGGCGGACAGATACGCAGTATTTT